These 25 T cell receptor beta chains share one sample of origin, sequenced in a study of regulatory T cells in long-lasting Graves disease. As for time point: newly diagnosed GD, antithyroid drugs for less than 3 months. Making the TCR library involved RNA that had been extracted from PBMCs. Building the TCR beta libraries relied on iRepertoire HTBI primers, and CDR3 regions underwent Arm-PCR. TCRdb passed the multiplex PCR reads through MiXCR, listing each CDR3 protein once. Among around 250,000 distinct CDR3 sequences listed, around 20% were seen once. Specimen: peripheral blood mononuclear cells (PBMCs), collected at new diagnosis, from a patient treated with antithyroid drugs. The source of these receptors is a female donor with Graves disease.

This clonotype showed up many times. This chain uses TRBV18 with TRBJ2-2; D is undetermined. The CDR3 runs 15 residues. The germline V and J ends were trimmed by 4 bases and 0 bases, with 9 bases remaining between them. Germline V gives CDR1 KGHSH, CDR2 LQKENI. CDR3 loop: CASSLTSSNTGELFF. The CDR3 DNA reads TGTGCCAGCTCACTGACTTCTTCGAACACCGGGGAGCTGTTTTTT.

The sample holds a few counts of this clonotype. This sequence joins TRBV29-1 and TRBJ2-3, with 7 nucleotides matching TRBD2. CDR1 is SQVTM and CDR2 is ANQGSEA in the germline V gene. This CDR3 spans 15 amino acids. After removal of 6 bases from V and 0 bases from J, the junction contained 9 bases not matched to a gene. CDR3 in amino acids: CSVGVGGGSTDTQYF. In DNA form, the CDR3 reads TGCAGCGTCGGGGTGGGCGGGGGTAGCACAGATACGCAGTATTTT.

The chain has TRBV2 and TRBJ2-7, with 8 bases matching TRBD1. Losses at the gene ends were 2 bases for V and 3 bases for J; bases not matched to a gene: 3. In germline, CDR1 is SNHLY, CDR2 FYNNEI. This CDR3 spans 14 amino acids. The CDR3 here is CASSEQGAYYEQYF. Here the CDR3 DNA reads TGTGCCAGCAGTGAACAGGGGGCATACTACGAGCAGTACTTC.

There are many counts of this clonotype. The chain links TRBV5-6 to TRBJ1-5; TRBD1 is a possible D gene (5 bases). Trimming took off 7 bases at V and 0 bases at J, with 11 bases between the two ends. Germline values: CDR1 SGHDT, CDR2 YYEEEE. The CDR3 length is 14 residues. CDR3 sequence: CASHRGASNQPQHF. Here the CDR3 DNA reads TGTGCCAGCCACAGAGGGGCTAGCAATCAGCCCCAGCATTTT.

In its sample, this clonotype was seen a few times. The chain combines TRBV20-1 with TRBJ2-2; TRBD2 agrees at 10 bases. V trimming: 2 bases; J trimming: 7 bases; junction bases outside the gene matches: 7. The CDR3 runs 15 residues. Germline V CDR1 and CDR2: DFQATT, SNEGSKA (reference sequence). Here the CDR3 reads CSARSLAGEVGELFF. For the CDR3, the DNA is TGCAGTGCTAGAAGTCTAGCGGGAGAGGTCGGGGAGCTGTTTTTT.

This clonotype appeared many times. The chain recombines TRBV2 with TRBJ1-1; unclear D gene. This CDR3 is 13 amino acids long. Germline assignment: CDR1 SNHLY and CDR2 FYNNEI. V was shortened by 4 bases and J by 1 base, with 7 bases between the two germline ends. DNA for the CDR3: TGTGCCAGCAGTGGGCAGCCGAACACTGAAGCTTTCTTT. It yields the protein CASSGQPNTEAFF. The full variable domain, rest sourced from reference TRBV2 and TRBJ1-1, is EPEVTQTPSHQVTQMGQEVILRCVPISNHLYFYWYRQILGQKVEFLVSFYNNEISEKSEIFDDQFSVERPDGSNFTLKIRSTKLEDSAMYFCASSGQPNTEAFFGQGTRLTVV.

This clonotype appeared many times. This chain links TRBV7-3 with TRBJ2-3; D possibly corresponds to TRBD2 (5 bases). CDR1 and CDR2 from the germline V gene are SGHTA and FQGTGA. The CDR3 sequence is 15 residues long. Trimming took 2 bases from V and 3 from J, leaving 12 bases between them. CDR3 loop: CASSLQASRTDTQYF. CDR3 sequence (DNA): TGTGCCAGCAGCTTACAGGCTAGCAGAACAGATACGCAGTATTTT.

This clonotype was found many times. This chain links TRBV6-2 or TRBV6-3 with TRBJ2-3; 13 positions match TRBD2. CDR1 is MNHEY, CDR2 SVGEGT, per germline. The CDR3 runs 17 residues. V lost 6 bases to trimming and J lost 3 bases; unmatched junction nucleotides: 9. CDR3: CASSKTSGGPKTDTQYF. The DNA for the CDR3 is TGTGCCAGCAGCAAGACTAGCGGGGGGCCGAAAACAGATACGCAGTATTTT.

In this sample, this clonotype turned up many times. The chain is built from TRBV12-3 or TRBV12-4 and TRBJ2-3; TRBD2 agrees at 7 bases. The CDR3 consists of 15 residues. Trimming took 0 bases from V and 4 from J; bases not matched to a gene: 4. The CDR3 loop is CASSLAGGSPDTQYF. CDR3 nucleotide sequence: TGTGCCAGCAGTTTAGCTGGCGGGAGCCCAGATACGCAGTATTTT.

The gene calls are TRBV7-2 and TRBJ2-7; 14 bases are a match to TRBD2. Germline V gene lookup returns CDR1 SGHTA and CDR2 FQGNSA. The CDR3 extends over 17 amino acids. With 5 bases clipped from V and 4 bases from J, the junction kept 10 bases outside the gene matches. The CDR3 bases are TGTGCCAGCAGCGCAACGCGGGGGACTAGCGGGAGTTACGAGCAGTACTTC. Protein: CASSATRGTSGSYEQYF.

This clonotype appeared a few times. This chain joins TRBV19 and TRBJ1-1; TRBD1 is a possible D gene (5 bases). Germline lookup yields CDR1 LNHDA and CDR2 SQIVND (reference sequence). V lost 4 bases to trimming and J lost 10 bases, with 19 bases between them. This CDR3 is built from 14 residues. The CDR3 loop reads CASSTDGHLRGAFF. The CDR3 nucleotides are TGTGCCAGTAGTACCGACGGACATCTGAGGGGAGCTTTCTTT.

The chain links TRBV10-3 to TRBJ2-2, with 9 bases matching TRBD1. The CDR3 covers 15 residues. Germline CDR1 reads ENHRY; CDR2 reads SYGVKD. V gave up 2 bases and J gave up 5 bases; unmatched junction bases: 3. The CDR3 region is CAISERQGETGELFF. In nucleotides, the CDR3 is TGTGCCATCAGTGAGCGACAGGGGGAAACCGGGGAGCTGTTTTTT.

The chain recombines TRBV28 with TRBJ1-1; D unresolved. In germline, CDR1 is MDHEN, CDR2 SYDVKM. The V end was cut by 3 bases, the J end by 5 bases, with 4 bases between. This CDR3 is 11 amino acids long. The CDR3 sequence: CASSFTTEAFF. The DNA of the CDR3 is TGTGCCAGCAGTTTTACTACTGAAGCTTTCTTT.

This clonotype was counted at least ten times. CDR3 nucleotides: TGTGCCAGCAGCCGGGACAGAATTAACAATGAGCAGTTCTTC. Protein: CASSRDRINNEQFF. V and J are TRBV7-3 and TRBJ2-1, with 7 bases lining up with TRBD1. CDR1 SGHTA and CDR2 FQGTGA come from the germline V gene. After removal of 5 bases from V and 5 bases from J, the junction contained 6 bases not matched to a gene. The CDR3 has 14 residues.

The sample holds many counts of this clonotype. This chain links TRBV28 with TRBJ2-5, with D perhaps matching TRBD2 (5 bases). The CDR3 extends over 14 amino acids. Trimming stripped 6 bases from V and 2 bases from J, with 13 bases between. Germline V lookup: CDR1 MDHEN, CDR2 SYDVKM. The CDR3 DNA reads TGTGCCAGCAGATCCCGGAGAGGGCAAGAGACCCAGTACTTC. It translates to CASRSRRGQETQYF.

This clonotype was counted many times. This chain uses TRBV20-1 with TRBJ2-5; D possibly corresponds to TRBD2 (6 bases). The CDR3 is made up of 13 amino acids. The germline gives CDR1 DFQATT, CDR2 SNEGSKA (reference sequence). V was trimmed by 3 bases and J by 5 bases, leaving 13 bases between them. The CDR3 DNA is TGCAGTGCTAGTCCCGGGGGATCGGAGACCCAGTACTTC. Its translation: CSASPGGSETQYF.

This clonotype was counted many times. This rearrangement joins TRBV20-1 to TRBJ2-3; D possibly corresponds to TRBD2 (6 bases). Germline CDR1 is DFQATT and CDR2 is SNEGSKA (reference sequence). The ends were cut back, 6 bases at V and 4 bases at J, with 11 bases in the middle. The CDR3 loop spans 12 amino acids. CDR3 DNA sequence: TGCAGTGCCAGGGAGGTCCCAGATACGCAGTATTTT. Translation gives CSAREVPDTQYF.

This chain joins TRBV18 and TRBJ1-1, with D perhaps matching TRBD1 (6 bases). Germline CDR1 reads KGHSH; CDR2 reads LQKENI. The CDR3 runs 14 residues. V was trimmed by 2 bases and J by 7 bases, leaving 14 bases between them. The CDR3 DNA reads TGTGCCAGCTCACCATCGGCAGGGGTCGTTGAAGCTTTCTTT. This encodes CASSPSAGVVEAFF.

The chain couples TRBV24-1 to TRBJ2-1, with no clear D. Per the germline V gene, CDR1 is KGHDR and CDR2 is SFDVKD. There are 14 residues in the CDR3. Trimming pared 4 bases from V and 4 bases from J, leaving 10 bases between. The CDR3 DNA sequence: TGTGCCACCAGTGAAGACGACACGTACAATGAGCAGTTCTTC. Translated: CATSEDDTYNEQFF.

In this sample, this clonotype turned up many times. The V call is TRBV20-1, the J call TRBJ2-7, with D maybe TRBD1 (6 bases). This CDR3 is 15 amino acids long. V shed 2 bases and J shed 2 bases, with 16 bases lying between them. Per the germline V gene, CDR1 is DFQATT and CDR2 is SNEGSKA (reference sequence). The CDR3 protein is CSARLARGHPYEQYF. The CDR3 DNA sequence: TGCAGTGCTAGACTTGCCAGGGGACATCCCTACGAGCAGTACTTC.

The chain employs TRBV20-1 and TRBJ2-5, with TRBD2 matching 9 bases. The V gene end was trimmed by 1 base and the J gene end by 4 bases; junction bases not matched to a gene: 1. This CDR3 contains 13 residues. Germline V gives CDR1 DFQATT, CDR2 SNEGSKA (reference sequence). CDR3 nucleotides: TGCAGTGCTAGAGTGACTAGCGGAGAGACCCAGTACTTC. It encodes CSARVTSGETQYF.

This clonotype has a count of ten or more. The chain carries TRBV11-2 and TRBJ2-7; weak D call: TRBD2 (6 bases). CDR3 length equals 15 residues. V lost 1 base to trimming and J lost 3 bases, with 13 bases between them. The germline V gene has CDR1 SGHAT and CDR2 FQNNGV. This CDR3 reads CASSLGWGEDYEQYF. The CDR3 nucleotides are TGTGCCAGCAGCTTAGGTTGGGGGGAGGACTACGAGCAGTACTTC.

This clonotype was counted only a few times. The chain has TRBV24-1 and TRBJ2-3, with 7 bases matching TRBD2. V was pared by 2 bases and J by 4 bases, with 8 bases of the junction left unmatched. The CDR3 totals 16 residues. Germline CDR1 reads KGHDR; CDR2 reads SFDVKD. CDR3 bases: TGTGCCACCAGTGATTCCTGGGGCGGGAGAGCAGATACGCAGTATTTT. Amino acid sequence: CATSDSWGGRADTQYF.

About this clonotype itself: A single base separates this from a much larger clone, so it may be a read error. CDR3 bases: TGTGCCAGCAGTCGAGCTACAGGGAGGACCGATGAAAAACTGTTTTTT. This gives the protein CASSRATGRTDEKLFF. The chain is built from TRBV6-8 and TRBJ1-4; D may be TRBD1 (6 bases). CDR1 is MNHGY and CDR2 is SAAAGT in the germline V gene. CDR3 length: 16 amino acids. Trimming took 5 bases from V and 6 from J, leaving 19 bases between them.

On this clonotype: A read error is likely here: a far larger clone is one base away. V and J are TRBV6-5 and TRBJ2-3; D gene unclear. Germline assignment: CDR1 MNHEY and CDR2 SVGAGI. The CDR3 runs 13 residues. The CDR3 loop reads CASRGSSTDTQCF. CDR3 sequence (DNA): TGTGCCAGCAGGGGCTCGAGCACAGATACGCAGTGTTTT.